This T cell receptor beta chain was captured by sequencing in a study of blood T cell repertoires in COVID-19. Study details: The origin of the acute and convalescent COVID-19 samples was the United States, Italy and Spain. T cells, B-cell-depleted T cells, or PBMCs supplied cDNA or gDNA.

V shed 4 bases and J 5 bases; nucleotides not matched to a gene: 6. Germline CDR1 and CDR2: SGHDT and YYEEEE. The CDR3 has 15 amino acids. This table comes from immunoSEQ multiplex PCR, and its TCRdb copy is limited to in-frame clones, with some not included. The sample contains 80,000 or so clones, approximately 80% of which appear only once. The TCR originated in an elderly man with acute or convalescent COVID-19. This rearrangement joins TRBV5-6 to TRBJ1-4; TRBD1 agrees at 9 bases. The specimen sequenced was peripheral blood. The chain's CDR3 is CASSPHTGGNEKLFF. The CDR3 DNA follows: TGTGCCAGCAGCCCGCACACAGGGGGCAATGAAAAACTGTTTTTT.